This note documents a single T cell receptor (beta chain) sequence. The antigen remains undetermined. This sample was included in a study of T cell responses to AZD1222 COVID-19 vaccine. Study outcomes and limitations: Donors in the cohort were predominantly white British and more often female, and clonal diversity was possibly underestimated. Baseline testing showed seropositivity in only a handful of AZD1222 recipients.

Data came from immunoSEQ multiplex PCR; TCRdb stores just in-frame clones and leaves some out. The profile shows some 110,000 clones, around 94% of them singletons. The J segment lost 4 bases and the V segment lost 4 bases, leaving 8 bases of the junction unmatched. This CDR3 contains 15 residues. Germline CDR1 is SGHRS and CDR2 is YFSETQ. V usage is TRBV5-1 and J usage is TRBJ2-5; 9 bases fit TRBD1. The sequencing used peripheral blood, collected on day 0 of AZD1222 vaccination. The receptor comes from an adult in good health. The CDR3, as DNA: TGCGCCAGCAGCCAATTGGGACAGGGCGGAGAGACCCAGTACTTC. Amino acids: CASSQLGQGGETQYF.